A single sample is the source of the 21 T cell receptor beta chains below, sequenced in a study of low-dose radiotherapy and immunotherapy resistance in tumors. Documented time point: before trial treatment. Covering alpha and beta chains, TRAV- and TRBV-specific primers were used for the first-strand cDNA. Amplification of TCRs used a constant-region primer and V-primer adapter for about 19 PCR cycles. Each CDR3 protein is one row after TCRdb ran MiXCR on the reads. In the table there are tens of thousands of distinct CDR3 sequences, roughly 29% of which are singletons. Sample: PBMCs, taken before treatment. These receptors all stem from a male donor with rectosigmoid adenocarcinoma.

The chain links TRBV7-8 to TRBJ2-1; 8 bases line up with TRBD1. Germline V CDR1 and CDR2: SGHVS, FQNEAQ. This CDR3 comprises 16 residues. The V gene end was trimmed by 2 bases and the J gene end by 1 base; junction bases not matched to a gene: 4. The CDR3 region is CASSLQTGVSYNEQFF. The CDR3 DNA reads TGTGCCAGCAGCTTACAGACAGGGGTATCCTACAATGAGCAGTTCTTC.

The table lists this clonotype with many counts. The chain recombines TRBV7-6 with TRBJ1-1, with D unclear. Trimming left V 1 base short and J 1 base short, with 13 bases between. This CDR3 spans 16 amino acids. Germline V gene sequence: CDR1 SGHVS, CDR2 FNYEAQ. CDR3 sequence (DNA): TGTGCCAGCAGCTTAGAAGTTCCGGACCAGAACACTGAAGCTTTCTTT. It codes for CASSLEVPDQNTEAFF.

Turning to this clonotype: One junction end disagrees with the germline gene, perhaps due to a read error. This chain joins TRBV27 and TRBJ1-5; D unresolved. The germline gives CDR1 MNHEY, CDR2 SMNVEV (reference sequence). The CDR3 consists of 16 residues. The DNA for the CDR3 is TGTGCCAGCAGCCCTACGCGGGTAATTAGCAATCAGCCCCAGAATTTT. Translating it yields CASSPTRVISNQPQNF.

Ten or more counts support this clonotype. The chain combines TRBV12-5 with TRBJ1-5, with D possibly being TRBD1 (6 bases). The V end was cut by 4 bases, the J end by 0 bases, with 7 bases between. The CDR3 length is 14 residues. CDR1 and CDR2 (germline): LGHNT, FRNRAP. The CDR3 DNA reads TGTGCTAGTGGTTCAGGGGATAGCAATCAGCCCCAGCATTTT. It encodes CASGSGDSNQPQHF.

This clonotype has ten or more counts. The V and J genes are TRBV4-2 and TRBJ2-1, with D possibly being TRBD2 (5 bases). Trimming took 0 bases from V and 8 from J, leaving 17 bases between them. This CDR3 spans 16 amino acids. Germline V gene lookup returns CDR1 LGHNA and CDR2 YNFKEQ. The DNA for the CDR3 is TGTGCCAGCAGCCAAGATTTCTCTAGCCCCCTGGATGAGCAGTTCTTC. Translation: CASSQDFSSPLDEQFF.

In regard to this clonotype: It is likely a read error: a sequence one base away is far more abundant. The chain combines TRBV6-2 or TRBV6-3 with TRBJ2-5; 8 bases map to TRBD1. V gave up 6 bases and J gave up 3 bases; unmatched junction bases: 3. The V gene's germline CDR1 is MNHEY and CDR2 SVGEGT. The CDR3 length is 13 residues. In DNA form, the CDR3 reads TGTGCCAGCAGGACAGGGGAGAAAGAGACCCAGTACTTC. It codes for CASRTGEKETQYF.

This clonotype was recorded at least ten times. V usage is TRBV7-6 and J usage is TRBJ2-2, with D possibly TRBD2 on 5 matching bases. This CDR3 has 16 residues. Trimming cost V 3 bases and J 6 bases, with 17 bases left between them. Germline CDR1 is SGHVS and CDR2 is FNYEAQ. Here the CDR3 DNA reads TGTGCCAGCAGCTTCATTGCGGGTCCAGCGGCCGGGGAGCTGTTTTTT. This translates into CASSFIAGPAAGELFF.

Within the sample, this clonotype is medium-sized. In DNA, the CDR3 is TGTGCCAGCAGTTTTATGGGGCCCGCGGGGCCCCAGCATTTT. It is translated as CASSFMGPAGPQHF. V is TRBV28 and J is TRBJ1-5; tentative D call: TRBD1 (5 bases). From germline, CDR1 is MDHEN and CDR2 SYDVKM. Between the trimmed V and J ends, which lost 3 bases and 9 bases, there was a span of 15 bases. This CDR3 spans 14 amino acids. The full variable domain, in which reference TRBV28 and TRBJ1-5 provide the parts outside the CDR3, is DVKVTQSSRYLVKRTGEKVFLECVQDMDHENMFWYRQDPGLGLRLIYFSYDVKMKEKGDIPEGYSVSREKKERFSLILESASTNQTSMYLCASSFMGPAGPQHFGDGTRLSIL.

Ten or more counts support this clonotype. At one end the junction does not follow the germline gene, possibly because of a read error. CDR3 coding DNA: TGTGCCAGCACCATTTTCGGGACGTCCGATGAAACTTTCTTT. Protein sequence: CASTIFGTSDETFF. The chain has TRBV7-9 and TRBJ1-1; a possible D gene is TRBD1 (5 bases). This CDR3 region has 14 residues. Germline V CDR1 and CDR2: SEHNR, FQNEAQ (reference sequence).

In its sample, this clonotype was seen many times. The gene calls are TRBV18 and TRBJ1-5; D is ambiguous. CDR3 length: 16 amino acids. In germline, CDR1 is KGHSH, CDR2 LQKENI. V was pared by 6 bases and J by 0 bases, with 15 bases between. The CDR3 region is CASSPGPGVSNQPQHF. The CDR3 DNA reads as TGTGCCAGCTCCCCTGGACCCGGCGTTAGCAATCAGCCCCAGCATTTT.

This clonotype has at least ten counts. The rearrangement links TRBV20-1 to TRBJ1-2; 7 bases are shared with TRBD1. The CDR3 has 13 residues. With V trimmed by 5 bases and J by 4 bases, 7 bases remained unmatched. Germline CDR1 DFQATT, CDR2 SNEGSKA (reference sequence). The CDR3 DNA follows: TGCAGTGCTTCAGGGGGGGTCCGCTATGGCTACACCTTC. The encoded protein is CSASGGVRYGYTF.

This clonotype was detected many times. The chain links TRBV28 to TRBJ1-6; D ambiguous. Per the germline V gene, CDR1 is MDHEN and CDR2 is SYDVKM. The V and J ends lost 7 bases and 9 bases respectively, with 16 bases between them. The CDR3 spans 14 residues. CDR3 coding DNA: TGTGCCAGCACCCTTCATTCTGGGAGTTCACCCCTCCACTTT. The encoded protein is CASTLHSGSSPLHF.

This clonotype has a count of ten or more. The CDR3 is CASSLREGRSIQYF. CDR3 bases: TGTGCCAGCAGCTTGAGGGAGGGCAGAAGCATTCAGTACTTC. The chain joins TRBV5-4 to TRBJ2-4; 7 positions match TRBD2. J was trimmed by 9 bases and V by 1 base; bases with no gene match: 7. Germline V gene sequence: CDR1 SGHNT, CDR2 YYREEE (reference sequence). This CDR3 has 14 residues.

In its sample, this clonotype was seen many times. This chain uses TRBV24-1 with TRBJ2-5; D is ambiguous. The CDR3 totals 12 residues. V lost 5 bases to trimming and J lost 7 bases, with 10 bases between them. Germline V CDR1 and CDR2: KGHDR, SFDVKD. The CDR3 DNA is TGTGCCACCAGTGCTGTAATCGGGACCCAGTACTTC. Protein: CATSAVIGTQYF.

This clonotype was observed many times. This rearrangement joins TRBV7-2 to TRBJ1-1; the D gene is possibly TRBD1 (6 bases). Germline lookup yields CDR1 SGHTA and CDR2 FQGNSA. Trimming cost V 0 bases and J 4 bases, with 21 bases left between them. The CDR3 is 18 residues long. This CDR3 reads CASSLAPGRGAGGTEAFF. CDR3 bases: TGTGCCAGCAGCTTAGCGCCAGGTCGGGGGGCTGGGGGCACTGAAGCTTTCTTT.

The chain joins TRBV7-8 to TRBJ2-5; D remains unclear. CDR3 length: 10 amino acids. The V gene's germline CDR1 is SGHVS and CDR2 FQNEAQ. The V gene lost 4 bases and the J gene lost 6 bases, with 3 bases spanning the gap. The chain's CDR3 is CASSSKTQYF. As DNA, the CDR3 is TGTGCCAGCAGCTCGAAGACCCAGTACTTC.

This clonotype came up a few times. The CDR3 region is CASTTGGGSDTQYF. Written as DNA, the CDR3 is TGTGCCAGCACGACAGGGGGTGGATCAGATACGCAGTATTTT. The rearrangement joins TRBV28 to TRBJ2-3; 9 bases fit TRBD1. The CDR3 has 14 amino acids. Germline trimming cut 7 bases from V and 4 bases from J; bases unmatched to any gene: 6. The germline CDR1 and CDR2 sequences are MDHEN and SYDVKM.

There are a few counts of this clonotype. The genes are TRBV4-3 and TRBJ1-2, with a tentative D call TRBD1 (5 bases). In germline, CDR1 is LGHNA, CDR2 YSLEER. The CDR3 is 13 amino acids. The V gene lost 3 bases and the J gene lost 8 bases, with 13 bases spanning the gap. The CDR3 DNA sequence: TGCGCCAGCAGCCAGCAGGGCCTTGGGGGCTACACCTTC. The encoded protein is CASSQQGLGGYTF.

V gene TRBV29-1 combines with J gene TRBJ2-7; 11 positions match TRBD1. The CDR3 covers 13 residues. The germline CDR1 and CDR2 sequences are SQVTM and ANQGSEA. After removal of 8 bases from V and 6 bases from J, the junction contained 9 bases not matched to a gene. The CDR3, as DNA: TGCAGCTTCCGGACAGGGGGCATCGGCGAGCAGTACTTC. This codes for CSFRTGGIGEQYF.

This clonotype was detected many times. The chain joins TRBV19 to TRBJ2-7, with a weak D call TRBD2 (6 bases). The CDR3 consists of 13 residues. V was clipped by 5 bases and J by 4 bases, with 12 bases between them. CDR1 LNHDA and CDR2 SQIVND come from the germline V gene (reference sequence). The CDR3 is CASSLKEGYEQYF. In nucleotides, the CDR3 is TGTGCCAGTAGTCTAAAGGAGGGGTACGAGCAGTACTTC.

Ten or more counts support this clonotype. The chain links TRBV21-1 to TRBJ2-3; the table names TRBD1, a call not compared with the DNA. TRBV21-1 is reported as a pseudogene. The CDR3 totals 16 residues. The CDR3: CASSPLGAGYTDTQYF. The CDR3 nucleotides are TGTGCCAGCAGCCCCCTAGGGGCCGGGTACACAGATACGCAGTATTTT.